This entry is about one T cell receptor (beta chain). Its specificity is unknown. This record comes from a study of T cells after yellow fever vaccination. 5'RACE template switching generated TCR cDNA, adding a universal primer site and UMIs. TCRdb reprocessed the 5' RACE reads with MiXCR, giving one entry per CDR3 protein. The profile covers around 350,000 distinct CDR3 sequences, with around a tenth appearing a single time and 18% taken by the ten largest. General study points: Most primary-vaccination clones recurred post-booster (around 95% CD4, roughly 90% CD8). There was a small share of clonotypes that showed up in both the CD4 and CD8 compartments. The study found a weaker secondary response that peaked faster, day 5 versus 15.

The CDR3 totals 15 residues. The V end was cut by 2 bases, the J end by 5 bases, with 13 bases between. Germline V gene sequence: CDR1 PRHDT, CDR2 FYEKMQ (reference sequence). Sequenced material: PBMCs, taken on the day of the first yellow fever vaccination. This receptor was taken from a man younger than 35 who received the YFV17D yellow fever vaccine. The chain has TRBV13 and TRBJ2-1; D gene ambiguous. CDR3 in DNA: TGTGCCAGCAGCTTATGGGGATTCCTTCACAATGAGCAGTTCTTC. This translates into CASSLWGFLHNEQFF.